These 30 T cell receptor beta chains came from one sample sequenced in a study of cytomegalovirus exposure and HLA in healthy donors. Use of 60 Vbeta and 13 Jbeta primers characterized the PCR. Method: immunoSEQ multiplex PCR; TCRdb's copy keeps in-frame clones and lacks some. This listing includes 130,000 or so clones. The sequenced sample consisted of PBMCs. The receptors derive from a woman aged 40 to 50 in good health and CMV-seropositive.

The chain is built from TRBV30 and TRBJ2-7, with D tentatively TRBD1 (5 bases). The CDR3 runs 12 residues. The germline CDR1 and CDR2 sequences are GTSNPN and SVGIG (reference sequence). V gave up 0 bases and J gave up 5 bases, with 8 bases separating them. CDR3: CAWSVLQDEQYF. CDR3 nucleotide sequence: TGTGCCTGGAGTGTTTTACAGGACGAGCAGTACTTC.

The chain employs TRBV5-4 and TRBJ2-2, with D unresolved. The germline V and J ends were trimmed by 2 bases and 2 bases, with 4 bases remaining between them. The CDR3 has 13 amino acids. Germline lookup yields CDR1 SGHNT and CDR2 YYREEE (reference sequence). As DNA, the CDR3 is TGTGCCAGCAGCTTTATCAACACCGGGGAGCTGTTTTTT. This encodes CASSFINTGELFF.

The rearrangement links TRBV20-1 to TRBJ1-1, with D perhaps matching TRBD1 (5 bases). Trimming left V 7 bases short and J 10 bases short, with 16 bases between. The CDR3 extends over 11 amino acids. Germline CDR1 and CDR2: DFQATT and SNEGSKA (reference sequence). The DNA for the CDR3 is TGCAGTGTCCTTACCGGGGGGGGAGCTTTCTTT. Protein: CSVLTGGGAFF.

V gene TRBV29-1 combines with J gene TRBJ2-7, with D possibly matching TRBD1 (5 bases). The V end was cut by 5 bases, the J end by 3 bases, with 17 bases between. CDR3 size: 14 residues. CDR1 SQVTM and CDR2 ANQGSEA come from the germline V gene. This chain's CDR3 is CSVSEQGLGYEQYF. In nucleotides, the CDR3 is TGCAGCGTTAGTGAGCAGGGATTGGGCTACGAGCAGTACTTC.

The rearrangement links TRBV19 to TRBJ2-7; 8 positions match TRBD1. Trimming removed 5 bases from V and 7 bases from J; junction bases left unmatched: 7. This CDR3 has 13 residues. Germline V gene sequence: CDR1 LNHDA, CDR2 SQIVND (reference sequence). CDR3 sequence (DNA): TGTGCCAGTAGTGTGGACAGGGAAGGGGAGCAGTACTTC. Protein product: CASSVDREGEQYF.

V gene TRBV5-1 combines with J gene TRBJ2-1, with 8 bases identical to TRBD2. This CDR3 region has 17 residues. Germline V CDR1 and CDR2: SGHRS, YFSETQ. Germline trimming cut 1 base from V and 9 bases from J; bases unmatched to any gene: 15. The CDR3 DNA is TGCGCCAGCAGCTTGAACACCGGACAAGCGGGAGCGGGTGAGCAGTTCTTC. Its protein is CASSLNTGQAGAGEQFF.

About this clone itself: Other DNA sequences in this specimen translate into the identical CDR3. This chain joins TRBV11-2 and TRBJ2-7; the match to TRBD2 covers 7 bases. The J segment lost 1 base and the V segment lost 1 base, leaving 1 base of the junction unmatched. Germline V gene sequence: CDR1 SGHAT, CDR2 FQNNGV. The CDR3 totals 14 residues. CDR3 loop: CASSLVGGSYEQYF. Here the CDR3 DNA reads TGTGCCAGCAGCTTAGTGGGGGGGTCCTACGAGCAGTACTTC.

The chain has TRBV11-2 and TRBJ1-1; a possible D gene is TRBD1 (6 bases). Per germline, CDR1 SGHAT and CDR2 FQNNGV. The CDR3 extends over 15 amino acids. Trimming removed 5 bases from V and 0 bases from J, with 13 bases in between. The CDR3 loop reads CASSAPGHLNTEAFF. The CDR3 nucleotides are TGTGCCAGCAGCGCACCGGGACACTTGAACACTGAAGCTTTCTTT.

J is TRBJ2-7 and V is TRBV18, with 7 bases identical to TRBD2. CDR3 length: 13 amino acids. Germline lookup yields CDR1 KGHSH and CDR2 LQKENI. Unmatched junction bases numbered 9, after V lost 5 bases and J lost 8 bases. The CDR3 loop reads CASSARESAQQYF. As DNA, the CDR3 is TGTGCCAGCTCAGCGCGGGAGTCAGCTCAGCAGTACTTC.

CDR3: CASSSLGQGSYEQYF. CDR3 coding DNA: TGTGCCAGCAGCTCCCTGGGACAGGGGTCCTACGAGCAGTACTTC. The rearrangement links TRBV7-3 to TRBJ2-7; TRBD1 agrees at 10 bases. Germline V gene sequence: CDR1 SGHTA, CDR2 FQGTGA. V dropped 4 bases and J dropped 1; count of bases not matched to a gene: 4. The CDR3 extends over 15 amino acids.

The J gene is TRBJ2-7, the V gene TRBV10-2; D is unresolved. Germline values: CDR1 WSHSY, CDR2 SAAADI. Trimming pared 8 bases from V and 2 bases from J, leaving 10 bases between. This CDR3 spans 12 amino acids. CDR3 residues: CASGRIAYEQYF. The CDR3 nucleotides are TGCGCCAGCGGCAGGATAGCCTACGAGCAGTACTTC.

The J gene is TRBJ2-1, the V gene TRBV5-1, with D possibly matching TRBD2 (6 bases). V lost 6 bases to trimming and J lost 6 bases, with 22 bases between them. Germline V gene lookup returns CDR1 SGHRS and CDR2 YFSETQ. This CDR3 is 16 amino acids long. The CDR3 sequence: CASTERAGRPLNEQFF. CDR3 DNA sequence: TGCGCCAGCACCGAGCGGGCGGGACGCCCACTCAATGAGCAGTTCTTC.

The rearrangement links TRBV6-1 to TRBJ2-7; possibly TRBD1 for D (6 bases). The V end was cut by 11 bases, the J end by 2 bases, with 19 bases between. The CDR3 has 14 residues. Germline V lookup: CDR1 MNHNS, CDR2 SASEGT. Here the CDR3 reads CAARWAGETYEQYF. CDR3 coding DNA: TGTGCCGCTCGGTGGGCAGGGGAGACCTACGAGCAGTACTTC.

V usage is TRBV11-1 and J usage is TRBJ2-1; D ambiguous. V was cut by 5 bases and J by 8 bases, with 10 bases left in between. The germline V gene encodes CDR1 SGHAT and CDR2 FQDESV (reference sequence). This CDR3 is built from 12 residues. DNA of the CDR3: TGTGCCAGCAGCCCACGTCTAGATGAGCAGTTCTTC. This gives the protein CASSPRLDEQFF.

The rearrangement joins TRBV6-5 to TRBJ1-1; D is unclear. The CDR3 spans 12 residues. Trimming took off 6 bases at V and 0 bases at J, with 5 bases between the two ends. CDR1 and CDR2 (germline): MNHEY, SVGAGI. As DNA, the CDR3 is TGTGCCAGCAGGCGGGTGAACACTGAAGCTTTCTTT. It specifies CASRRVNTEAFF.

The chain has TRBV6-5 and TRBJ2-2; 8 bases match TRBD1. This CDR3 spans 14 amino acids. Unmatched junction bases numbered 5, after V lost 6 bases and J lost 5 bases. Germline assignment: CDR1 MNHEY and CDR2 SVGAGI. CDR3 bases: TGTGCCAGCAGACTAACAGGGGGGACCGGGGAGCTGTTTTTT. This sequence encodes CASRLTGGTGELFF.

CDR3 nucleotide sequence: TGTGCCAGCAGTGAGGGGACTAGCGCCTACAATGAGCAGTTCTTC. Encoded protein: CASSEGTSAYNEQFF. The genes are TRBV6-4 and TRBJ2-1, with 10 bases that match TRBD2. From germline, CDR1 is MRHNA and CDR2 SNTAGT. V was clipped by 3 bases and J by 2 bases; unmatched bases: 1. The CDR3 runs 15 residues.

The V call is TRBV9, the J call TRBJ2-2; D gene ambiguous. The CDR3 loop spans 12 amino acids. Trimming left V 5 bases short and J 3 bases short, with 5 bases between. CDR1 SGDLS and CDR2 YYNGEE come from the germline V gene. CDR3 sequence (DNA): TGTGCCAGCAGTCATTACACCGGGGAGCTGTTTTTT. It specifies CASSHYTGELFF.

This chain links TRBV4-1 with TRBJ2-7, with D maybe TRBD2 (6 bases). Germline CDR1 is MGHRA and CDR2 is YSYEKL. The CDR3 is 17 amino acids. Between the trimmed V and J ends, which lost 0 bases and 0 bases, there was a span of 15 bases. The CDR3 bases are TGCGCCAGCAGCCAAGACGCTAGCGCACATAGCTCCTACGAGCAGTACTTC. This codes for CASSQDASAHSSYEQYF.

The V gene is TRBV15, the J gene TRBJ2-1, with 9 bases that match TRBD2. The CDR3 has 16 amino acids. Trimming cost V 4 bases and J 6 bases; bases outside gene matches: 10. CDR1 and CDR2 (germline): LNHNV, YYDKDF (reference sequence). This chain's CDR3 is CATSTELAGAANEQFF. The CDR3 DNA reads TGTGCCACCAGCACTGAGTTAGCGGGAGCTGCCAATGAGCAGTTCTTC.

The V gene is TRBV6-6, the J gene TRBJ2-1; 12 positions match TRBD2. V dropped 6 bases and J dropped 7; count of bases not matched to a gene: 10. This CDR3 has 16 residues. Looked up from germline, CDR1 is MNHNY and CDR2 is SVGAGI (reference sequence). The CDR3 loop reads CASRLETSGSLNEQFF. For the CDR3, the DNA is TGTGCCAGCAGACTCGAGACTAGCGGGAGCTTGAATGAGCAGTTCTTC.

The gene calls are TRBV30 and TRBJ2-7; tentatively, D is TRBD1 (6 bases). Germline-derived CDR1 and CDR2 are GTSNPN and SVGIG (reference sequence). This CDR3 has 12 residues. V lost 5 bases, J lost 1 base, and 9 bases lay in between. CDR3 residues: CAWAQGSYEQYF. CDR3 DNA sequence: TGTGCCTGGGCGCAGGGGTCCTACGAGCAGTACTTC.

This CDR3 reads CSAGRGTEAFF. DNA for the CDR3: TGCAGTGCTGGCCGGGGTACTGAAGCTTTCTTT. The V and J genes are TRBV20-1 and TRBJ1-1; D uncertain. The CDR3 runs to 11 residues. V lost 5 bases to trimming and J lost 5 bases, with 9 bases between them. CDR1 and CDR2 from the germline V gene are DFQATT and SNEGSKA (reference sequence).

V gene TRBV23-1 combines with J gene TRBJ2-7; the match to TRBD1 covers 7 bases. TRBV23-1 is filed as an ORF, its function uncertain. CDR3 length: 14 amino acids. V shed 5 bases and J 0 bases; nucleotides not matched to a gene: 4. The CDR3 spells CASSGQVLSYEQYF. The CDR3 bases are TGCGCCAGCAGTGGACAGGTTCTCTCCTACGAGCAGTACTTC.

The rearrangement joins TRBV6-6 to TRBJ2-2; 12 nucleotides align to TRBD1. The CDR3 runs to 16 residues. Losses at the gene ends were 7 bases for V and 4 bases for J; bases not matched to a gene: 7. Per the germline V gene, CDR1 is MNHNY and CDR2 is SVGAGI (reference sequence). In DNA, the CDR3 is TGTGCCAGCAAAGACCGGGACAGGGGGCGCACCGGGGAGCTGTTTTTT. This sequence encodes CASKDRDRGRTGELFF.

The J gene is TRBJ2-3, the V gene TRBV28; 8 bases map to TRBD1. Trimming removed 8 bases from V and 2 bases from J; junction bases left unmatched: 3. Germline V CDR1 and CDR2: MDHEN, SYDVKM. This CDR3 comprises 13 residues. CDR3 sequence (DNA): TGTGCCAGCTTGACAGGGGACACAGATACGCAGTATTTT. As protein: CASLTGDTDTQYF.

This chain connects TRBV29-1 to TRBJ1-1; TRBD1 matches at 7 bases. The CDR3 runs 12 residues. The V gene end was trimmed by 7 bases and the J gene end by 5 bases; junction bases not matched to a gene: 7. CDR1 is SQVTM, CDR2 ANQGSEA, per germline. The CDR3 is CSDLRQGTEAFF. The CDR3 nucleotides are TGCAGCGATCTTAGACAGGGAACTGAAGCTTTCTTT. Combining the CDR3 with reference TRBV29-1 and TRBJ1-1 gives the whole variable domain SAVISQKPSRDICQRGTSLTIQCQVDSQVTMMFWYRQQPGQSLTLIATANQGSEATYESGFVIDKFPISRPNLTFSTLTVSNMSPEDSSIYLCSDLRQGTEAFFGQGTRLTVV.

CDR3 sequence reads: CASSPGQGRDTEAFF. Here the CDR3 DNA reads TGTGCCAGCTCACCGGGACAGGGGAGAGACACTGAAGCTTTCTTT. The chain links TRBV18 to TRBJ1-1; 10 nucleotides align to TRBD1. Trimming at V came to 3 bases and at J to 3 bases, leaving 4 bases not matched to a gene. This CDR3 has 15 amino acids. The germline V gene has CDR1 KGHSH and CDR2 LQKENI.

The chain uses TRBV19 and TRBJ2-1; 7 positions match TRBD2. Germline V gene data show CDR1 as LNHDA and CDR2 as SQIVND (reference sequence). The V segment lost 4 bases and the J segment 9 bases; nucleotides outside the gene matches: 6. This CDR3 is 13 amino acids long. The CDR3 DNA reads TGTGCCAGTAGTAGGGATTCTAGCGGTGAGCAGTTCTTC. Residues: CASSRDSSGEQFF.

To note about this clone: At one end, the junction sequence differs from germline, possibly due to a read error. The rearrangement joins TRBV2 to TRBJ2-7; 8 nucleotides align to TRBD1. In germline, CDR1 is SNHLY, CDR2 FYNNEI. This CDR3 is 11 amino acids long. CDR3 DNA sequence: TGTGCCAGCAGCTTACCGGGACAGGTCGCCTTC. This codes for CASSLPGQVAF. Drawing the rest from reference TRBV2 and TRBJ2-7, the complete variable domain is EPEVTQTPSHQVTQMGQEVILRCVPISNHLYFYWYRQILGQKVEFLVSFYNNEISEKSEIFDDQFSVERPDGSNFTLKIRSTKLEDSAMYFCASSLPGQVAFGPGTRLTVT.